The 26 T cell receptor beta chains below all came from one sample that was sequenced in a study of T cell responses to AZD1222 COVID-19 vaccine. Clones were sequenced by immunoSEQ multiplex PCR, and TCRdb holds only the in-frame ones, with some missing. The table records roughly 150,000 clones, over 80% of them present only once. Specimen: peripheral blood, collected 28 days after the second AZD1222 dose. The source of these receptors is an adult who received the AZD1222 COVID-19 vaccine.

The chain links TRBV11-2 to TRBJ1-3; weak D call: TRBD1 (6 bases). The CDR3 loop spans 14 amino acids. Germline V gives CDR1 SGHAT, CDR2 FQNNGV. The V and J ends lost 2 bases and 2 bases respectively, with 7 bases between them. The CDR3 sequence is CASSLHRAGNTIYF. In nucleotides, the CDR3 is TGTGCCAGCAGCTTACACAGGGCTGGAAACACCATATATTTT.

The CDR3 DNA reads TGTGCCAGCAGCTCTTCAGGGTATGGCACTGAAGCTTTCTTT. Protein product: CASSSSGYGTEAFF. V is TRBV11-3 and J is TRBJ1-1; D perhaps matches TRBD1 (5 bases). The CDR3 runs to 14 residues. Deletions cut 4 bases from V and 4 bases from J, with 13 bases between. Germline values: CDR1 SGHNT, CDR2 YENEEA.

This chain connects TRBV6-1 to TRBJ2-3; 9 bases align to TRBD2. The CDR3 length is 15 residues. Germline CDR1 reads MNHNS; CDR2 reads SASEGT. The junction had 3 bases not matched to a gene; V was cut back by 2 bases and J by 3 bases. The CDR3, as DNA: TGTGCCAGCAGTGAAATAGCGGGGGCAACAGATACGCAGTATTTT. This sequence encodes CASSEIAGATDTQYF.

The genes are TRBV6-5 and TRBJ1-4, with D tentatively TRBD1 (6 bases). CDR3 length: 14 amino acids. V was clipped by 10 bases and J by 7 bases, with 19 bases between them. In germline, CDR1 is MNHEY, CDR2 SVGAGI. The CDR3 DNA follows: TGTGCCACGCAGCAGGGACAACGGGGTGAAAAACTGTTTTTT. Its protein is CATQQGQRGEKLFF.

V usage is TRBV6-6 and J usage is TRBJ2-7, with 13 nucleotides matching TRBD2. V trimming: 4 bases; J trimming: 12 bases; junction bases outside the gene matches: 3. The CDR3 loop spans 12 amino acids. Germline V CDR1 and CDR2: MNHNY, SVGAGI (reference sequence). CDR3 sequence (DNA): TGTGCCAGCAGTTGGGGACTAGCGGGGTTGTACTTC. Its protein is CASSWGLAGLYF.

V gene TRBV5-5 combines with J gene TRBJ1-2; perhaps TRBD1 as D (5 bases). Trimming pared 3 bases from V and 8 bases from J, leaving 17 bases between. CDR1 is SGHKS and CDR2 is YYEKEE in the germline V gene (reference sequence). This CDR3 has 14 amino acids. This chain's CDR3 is CASSSRDEGKGYTF. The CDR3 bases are TGTGCCAGCAGCTCCCGAGACGAGGGGAAAGGCTACACCTTC.

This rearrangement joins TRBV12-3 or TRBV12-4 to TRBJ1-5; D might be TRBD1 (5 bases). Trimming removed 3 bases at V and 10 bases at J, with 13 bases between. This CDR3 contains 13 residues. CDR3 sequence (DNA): TGTGCCAGCAGTTTTCCTTGGGGCGGACCCCAGCATTTT. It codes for CASSFPWGGPQHF.

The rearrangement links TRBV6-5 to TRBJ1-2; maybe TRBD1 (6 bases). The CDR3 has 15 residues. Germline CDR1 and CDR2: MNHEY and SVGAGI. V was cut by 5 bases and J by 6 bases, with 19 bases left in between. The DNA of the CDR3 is TGTGCCAGCAGTCTTGCTACTACAGGGCACAATGGCTACACCTTC. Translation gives CASSLATTGHNGYTF.

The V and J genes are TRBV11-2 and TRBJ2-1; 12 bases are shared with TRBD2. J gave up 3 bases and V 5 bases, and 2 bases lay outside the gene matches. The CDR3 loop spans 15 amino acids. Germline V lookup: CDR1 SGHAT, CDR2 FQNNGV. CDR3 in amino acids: CASSVTSGGYNEQFF. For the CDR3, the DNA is TGTGCCAGCAGCGTGACTAGCGGGGGCTACAATGAGCAGTTCTTC. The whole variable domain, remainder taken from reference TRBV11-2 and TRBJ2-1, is EAGVAQSPRYKIIEKRQSVAFWCNPISGHATLYWYQQILGQGPKLLIQFQNNGVVDDSQLPKDRFSAERLKGVDSTLKIQPAKLEDSAVYLCASSVTSGGYNEQFFGPGTRLTVL.

CDR3 coding DNA: TGTGCCAGCAGTGATGAATGGGGACACGAAGAAGCTTTCTTT. This gives the protein CASSDEWGHEEAFF. The V call is TRBV2, the J call TRBJ1-1, with D perhaps TRBD1 (6 bases). Germline V gene data show CDR1 as SNHLY and CDR2 as FYNNEI. CDR3 length: 14 amino acids. Between the trimmed V and J ends, which lost 3 bases and 8 bases, there was a span of 16 bases. Full variable domain (remainder filled in from reference TRBV2 and TRBJ1-1): EPEVTQTPSHQVTQMGQEVILRCVPISNHLYFYWYRQILGQKVEFLVSFYNNEISEKSEIFDDQFSVERPDGSNFTLKIRSTKLEDSAMYFCASSDEWGHEEAFFGQGTRLTVV.

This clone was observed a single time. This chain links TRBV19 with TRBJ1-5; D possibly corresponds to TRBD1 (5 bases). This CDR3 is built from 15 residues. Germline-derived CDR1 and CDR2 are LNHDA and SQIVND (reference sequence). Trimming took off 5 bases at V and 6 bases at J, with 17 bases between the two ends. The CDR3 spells CASSSGTGGGQPQHF. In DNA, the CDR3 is TGTGCCAGTAGTTCCGGGACCGGGGGAGGTCAGCCCCAGCATTTT.

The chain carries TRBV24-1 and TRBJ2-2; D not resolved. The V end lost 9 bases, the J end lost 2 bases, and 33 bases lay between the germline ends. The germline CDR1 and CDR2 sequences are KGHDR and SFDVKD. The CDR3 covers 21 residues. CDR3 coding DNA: TGTGCCACCTTGAGAAACTACCGCAGAAGACCCAACCAACAAAACACCGGGGAGCTGTTTTTT. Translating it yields CATLRNYRRRPNQQNTGELFF.

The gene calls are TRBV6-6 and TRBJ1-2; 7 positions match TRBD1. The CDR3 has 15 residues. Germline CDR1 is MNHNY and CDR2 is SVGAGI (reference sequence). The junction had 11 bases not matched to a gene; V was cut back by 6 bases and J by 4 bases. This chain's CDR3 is CASRPGGTEPYGYTF. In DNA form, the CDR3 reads TGTGCCAGCAGACCGGGAGGGACAGAGCCCTATGGCTACACCTTC.

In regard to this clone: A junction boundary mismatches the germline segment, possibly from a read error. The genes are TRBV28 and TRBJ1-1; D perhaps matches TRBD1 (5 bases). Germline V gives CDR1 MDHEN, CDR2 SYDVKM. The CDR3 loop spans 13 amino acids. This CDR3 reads CASRSPGLETGGF. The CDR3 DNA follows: TGTGCCAGCAGGAGTCCGGGACTAGAAACGGGAGGGTTT.

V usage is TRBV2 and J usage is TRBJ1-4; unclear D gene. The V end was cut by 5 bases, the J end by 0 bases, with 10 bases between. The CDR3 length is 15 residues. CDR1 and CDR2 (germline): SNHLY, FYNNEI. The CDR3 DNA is TGTGCCAGCAGTTTAGACGAGTCAACTAATGAAAAACTGTTTTTT. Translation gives CASSLDESTNEKLFF.

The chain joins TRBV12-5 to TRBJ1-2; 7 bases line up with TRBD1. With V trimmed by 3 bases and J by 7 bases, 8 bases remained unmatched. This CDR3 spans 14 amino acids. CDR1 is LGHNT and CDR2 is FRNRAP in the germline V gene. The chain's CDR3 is CASGFARGPGGYTF. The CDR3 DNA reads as TGTGCTAGTGGTTTTGCAAGGGGGCCAGGTGGCTACACCTTC.

In nucleotides, the CDR3 is TGTGCCAGCAGTGAGTTTGCGGGGCCCTACGAGCAGTACTTC. It yields the protein CASSEFAGPYEQYF. This rearrangement joins TRBV6-1 to TRBJ2-7, with D possibly being TRBD2 (6 bases). Germline V CDR1 and CDR2: MNHNS, SASEGT. The CDR3 is made up of 14 amino acids. V lost 3 bases, J lost 2 bases, and 11 bases lay in between.

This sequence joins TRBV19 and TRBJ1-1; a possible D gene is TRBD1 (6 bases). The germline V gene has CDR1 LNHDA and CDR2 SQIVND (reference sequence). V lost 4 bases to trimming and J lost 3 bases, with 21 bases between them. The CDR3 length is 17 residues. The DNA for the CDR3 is TGTGCCAGTAGTAGCGCTACGGACAGATGGGTAGACACTGAAGCTTTCTTT. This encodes CASSSATDRWVDTEAFF. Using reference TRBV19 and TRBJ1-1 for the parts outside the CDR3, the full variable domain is DGGITQSPKYLFRKEGQNVTLSCEQNLNHDAMYWYRQDPGQGLRLIYYSQIVNDFQKGDIAEGYSVSREKKESFPLTVTSAQKNPTAFYLCASSSATDRWVDTEAFFGQGTRLTVV.

In nucleotides, the CDR3 is TGTGCCAGCAGCGGGACAGGGGGCACAGATACGCAGTATTTT. Translation: CASSGTGGTDTQYF. The rearrangement joins TRBV11-3 to TRBJ2-3; TRBD1 matches 10 bases. The CDR3 loop spans 14 amino acids. The J segment lost 1 base and the V segment lost 5 bases, leaving 0 bases of the junction unmatched. Germline assignment: CDR1 SGHNT and CDR2 YENEEA.

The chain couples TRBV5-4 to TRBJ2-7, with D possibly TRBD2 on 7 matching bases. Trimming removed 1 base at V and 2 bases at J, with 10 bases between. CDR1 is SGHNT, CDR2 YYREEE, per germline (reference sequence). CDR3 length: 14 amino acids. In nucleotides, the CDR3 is TGTGCCAGCAGCTTGCGGGGGGCGCCCTACGAGCAGTACTTC. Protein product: CASSLRGAPYEQYF.

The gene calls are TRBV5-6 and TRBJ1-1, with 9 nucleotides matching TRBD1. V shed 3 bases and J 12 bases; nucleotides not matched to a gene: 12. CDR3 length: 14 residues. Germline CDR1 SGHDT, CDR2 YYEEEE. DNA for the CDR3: TGTGCCAGCAGCTCCGGGACAGGGTATCAACGGACTTTCTTT. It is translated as CASSSGTGYQRTFF. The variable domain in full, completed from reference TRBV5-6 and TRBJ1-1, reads DAGVTQSPTHLIKTRGQQVTLRCSPKSGHDTVSWYQQALGQGPQFIFQYYEEEERQRGNFPDRFSGHQFPNYSSELNVNALLLGDSALYLCASSSGTGYQRTFFGQGTRLTVV.

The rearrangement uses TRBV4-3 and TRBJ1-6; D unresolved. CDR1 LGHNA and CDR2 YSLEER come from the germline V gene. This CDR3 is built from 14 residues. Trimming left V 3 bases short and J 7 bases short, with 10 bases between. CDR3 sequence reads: CASSQGFGNSPLHF. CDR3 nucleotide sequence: TGCGCCAGCAGCCAGGGCTTCGGAAATTCACCCCTCCACTTT.

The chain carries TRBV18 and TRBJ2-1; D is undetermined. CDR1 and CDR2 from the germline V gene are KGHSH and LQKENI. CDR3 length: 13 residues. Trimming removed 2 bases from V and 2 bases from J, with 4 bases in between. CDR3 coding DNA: TGTGCCAGCTCACCAGTGACCTACAATGAGCAGTTCTTC. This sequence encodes CASSPVTYNEQFF.

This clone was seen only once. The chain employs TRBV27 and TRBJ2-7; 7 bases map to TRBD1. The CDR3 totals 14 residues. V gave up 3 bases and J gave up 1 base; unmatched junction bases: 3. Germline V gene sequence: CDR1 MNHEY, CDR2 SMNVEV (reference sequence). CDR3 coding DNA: TGTGCCAGCAGTTTGGCCAGGGGGTCCTACGAGCAGTACTTC. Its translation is CASSLARGSYEQYF.

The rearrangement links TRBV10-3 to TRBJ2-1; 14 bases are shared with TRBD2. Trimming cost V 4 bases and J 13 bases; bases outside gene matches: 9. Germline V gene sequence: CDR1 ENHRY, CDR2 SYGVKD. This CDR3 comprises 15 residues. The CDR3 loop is CAISGKTSGGAGQFF. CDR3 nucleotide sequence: TGTGCCATCAGTGGGAAGACTAGCGGGGGGGCCGGCCAGTTCTTC.

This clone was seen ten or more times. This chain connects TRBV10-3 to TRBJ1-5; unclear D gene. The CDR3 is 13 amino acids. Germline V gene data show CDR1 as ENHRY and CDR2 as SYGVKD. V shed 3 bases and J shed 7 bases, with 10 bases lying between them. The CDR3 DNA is TGTGCCATCAGTGACCCAGACGGGCAGCCCCAGCATTTT. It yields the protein CAISDPDGQPQHF.